Shown below are 13 T cell receptor beta chains from a single sample sequenced in a study of shared clonotypes between healthy human individuals. Method: immunoSEQ multiplex PCR; TCRdb's copy keeps in-frame clones and lacks some. The profile shows 2 million to 3 million clones, approximately 94% of them singletons. Sequenced: naive CD4+ T cells from PBMCs. Described subset: CD45RA+ positively selected. These receptors were collected from a man younger than 30 in good health. Some clones in this sample may be carry-over from other donors' samples.

The chain employs TRBV5-1 and TRBJ2-7; 10 nucleotides agree with TRBD1. The CDR3 loop spans 15 amino acids. Per the germline V gene, CDR1 is SGHRS and CDR2 is YFSETQ. V gave up 0 bases and J gave up 5 bases; unmatched junction bases: 5. CDR3 sequence (DNA): TGCGCCAGCAGCTTGGGTGACAGGGGGCCCAACGAGCAGTACTTC. Residues: CASSLGDRGPNEQYF.

The rearrangement uses TRBV28 and TRBJ1-2; D uncertain. The CDR3 is 13 residues long. Deletions cut 1 base from V and 2 bases from J, with 5 bases between. Germline-derived CDR1 and CDR2 are MDHEN and SYDVKM. The CDR3 region is CASSLSLNYGYTF. The CDR3 nucleotides read TGTGCCAGCAGTTTATCTCTAAACTATGGCTACACCTTC.

This chain links TRBV5-1 with TRBJ2-1; D gene uncertain. This CDR3 comprises 17 residues. Trimming pared 0 bases from V and 3 bases from J, leaving 16 bases between. CDR1 and CDR2 (germline): SGHRS, YFSETQ. CDR3 DNA sequence: TGCGCCAGCAGCTTGGATCCCACGGGCGTCCTCTACAATGAGCAGTTCTTC. Translating it yields CASSLDPTGVLYNEQFF.

The chain links TRBV28 to TRBJ2-1; D not resolved. Looked up from germline, CDR1 is MDHEN and CDR2 is SYDVKM. The CDR3 covers 12 residues. V was cut by 4 bases and J by 6 bases, with 7 bases left in between. The CDR3 coding sequence is TGTGCCAGCAGTTCAAGATTCAATGAGCAGTTCTTC. It is translated as CASSSRFNEQFF.

The rearrangement links TRBV5-6 to TRBJ2-2; 9 bases line up with TRBD2. After removal of 0 bases from V and 7 bases from J, the junction contained 7 bases not matched to a gene. CDR3 length equals 16 residues. Germline CDR1 is SGHDT and CDR2 is YYEEEE. CDR3 protein: CASSLAGLASHGELFF. CDR3 nucleotide sequence: TGTGCCAGCAGCTTGGCCGGACTAGCGAGTCACGGGGAGCTGTTTTTT.

The chain joins TRBV5-1 to TRBJ2-5, with D unresolved. Trimming removed 0 bases at V and 5 bases at J, with 20 bases between. The CDR3 is made up of 17 amino acids. Germline loops: CDR1 SGHRS, CDR2 YFSETQ. The CDR3 loop reads CASSLGATTNPRETQYF. DNA of the CDR3: TGCGCCAGCAGCTTGGGGGCTACTACCAATCCTCGGGAGACCCAGTACTTC.

Of note for this clone: Other DNA variants within this sample encode the same CDR3. The chain is built from TRBV7-9 and TRBJ2-3; D unresolved. The CDR3 spans 14 residues. Germline CDR1 reads SEHNR; CDR2 reads FQNEAQ (reference sequence). Trimming removed 2 bases from V and 1 base from J, with 7 bases in between. CDR3 in DNA: TGTGCCAGCAGCTTAACAAGCGGCACAGATACGCAGTATTTT. Its translation is CASSLTSGTDTQYF.

This sequence joins TRBV28 and TRBJ2-7; D call uncertain. V was clipped by 2 bases and J by 4 bases, with 18 bases between them. CDR3 length equals 16 residues. Germline V lookup: CDR1 MDHEN, CDR2 SYDVKM. In nucleotides, the CDR3 is TGTGCCAGCAGTTTAAATAAGATAACTTTTACTTACGAGCAGTACTTC. It encodes CASSLNKITFTYEQYF.

This chain joins TRBV29-1 and TRBJ2-5; D unclear. The germline V and J ends were trimmed by 4 bases and 2 bases, with 11 bases remaining between them. Germline loops: CDR1 SQVTM, CDR2 ANQGSEA. The length of the CDR3 is 13 residues. The DNA of the CDR3 is TGCAGCGTTGTCCCTACCGCGCAAGAGACCCAGTACTTC. It yields the protein CSVVPTAQETQYF.

J is TRBJ2-7 and V is TRBV19, with 7 bases matching TRBD1. The CDR3 has 13 amino acids. Unmatched junction bases numbered 10, after V lost 11 bases and J lost 3 bases. Germline V gives CDR1 LNHDA, CDR2 SQIVND (reference sequence). The CDR3 DNA follows: TGTGCCTGGACCGGGACAGCAGTCTACGAGCAGTACTTC. Translating gives CAWTGTAVYEQYF.

This sequence joins TRBV9 and TRBJ2-7; D may be TRBD1 or TRBD2 (6 bases each). V gave up 3 bases and J gave up 4 bases, with 20 bases separating them. The CDR3 extends over 16 amino acids. The V gene's germline CDR1 is SGDLS and CDR2 YYNGEE. In DNA form, the CDR3 reads TGTGCCAGCAGCGCCTCCCCCGTCGGGGGCTCTTACGAGCAGTACTTC. This translates into CASSASPVGGSYEQYF.

This chain links TRBV2 with TRBJ2-7; TRBD1 matches at 7 bases. Germline CDR1 and CDR2: SNHLY and FYNNEI. The trim removed 7 bases at V and 7 bases at J, leaving 16 bases unmatched. The CDR3 contains 15 residues. CDR3 in DNA: TGTGCCAGCACGGTTAGGGGGACAGCAGCTTATGAGCAGTACTTC. Translation gives CASTVRGTAAYEQYF. Combining the CDR3 with reference TRBV2 and TRBJ2-7 gives the whole variable domain EPEVTQTPSHQVTQMGQEVILRCVPISNHLYFYWYRQILGQKVEFLVSFYNNEISEKSEIFDDQFSVERPDGSNFTLKIRSTKLEDSAMYFCASTVRGTAAYEQYFGPGTRLTVT.

The rearrangement joins TRBV5-1 to TRBJ2-7; 7 nucleotides align to TRBD2. The trim removed 5 bases at V and 0 bases at J, leaving 17 bases unmatched. The CDR3 is 18 amino acids. Germline CDR1 reads SGHRS; CDR2 reads YFSETQ. This chain's CDR3 is CASRGRVAGGTASYEQYF. The CDR3 nucleotides read TGCGCCAGCAGAGGACGCGTAGCGGGCGGCACTGCCTCCTACGAGCAGTACTTC.